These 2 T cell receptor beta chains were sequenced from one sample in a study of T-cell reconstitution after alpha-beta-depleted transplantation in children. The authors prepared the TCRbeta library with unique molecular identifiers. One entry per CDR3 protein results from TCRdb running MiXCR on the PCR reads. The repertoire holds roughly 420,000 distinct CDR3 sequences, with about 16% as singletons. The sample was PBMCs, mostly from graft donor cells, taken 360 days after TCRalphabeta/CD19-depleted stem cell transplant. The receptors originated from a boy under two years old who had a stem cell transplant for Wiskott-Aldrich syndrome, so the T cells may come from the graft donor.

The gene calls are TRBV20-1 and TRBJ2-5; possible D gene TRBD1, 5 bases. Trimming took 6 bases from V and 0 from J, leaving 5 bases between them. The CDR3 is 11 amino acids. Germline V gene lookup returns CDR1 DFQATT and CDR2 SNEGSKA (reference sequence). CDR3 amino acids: CSATDQETQYF. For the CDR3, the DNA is TGCAGTGCGACAGACCAAGAGACCCAGTACTTC.

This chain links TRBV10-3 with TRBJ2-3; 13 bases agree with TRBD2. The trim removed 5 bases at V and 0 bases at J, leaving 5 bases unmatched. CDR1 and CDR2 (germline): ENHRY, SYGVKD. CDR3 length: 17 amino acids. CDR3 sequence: CAISRLAGGPSTDTQYF. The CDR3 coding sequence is TGTGCCATCAGTCGACTAGCGGGGGGACCTAGCACAGATACGCAGTATTTT.